This entry features one TCR beta chain sequence. From the 5' RACE reads, TCRdb called clonotypes with MiXCR, one entry per CDR3 protein. The sample lists tens of thousands of distinct CDR3 sequences, about a tenth occurring once. The germline V gene encodes CDR1 SGHTA and CDR2 FQGNSA. V lost 4 bases and J lost 4, with 13 bases in between. CDR3 length: 14 amino acids. This specimen belongs to a study of early T cells in non-severe SARS-CoV-2 infection. Input material: whole blood. This TCR was recovered from an adult who was a healthcare worker with PCR-confirmed SARS-CoV-2 infection or an uninfected control (not recorded which). The chain has TRBV7-2 and TRBJ1-1; D is uncertain. The CDR3 here is CASSSIGGITEAFF. In DNA form, the CDR3 reads TGTGCCAGCAGCTCTATAGGAGGGATCACTGAAGCTTTCTTT. The full variable domain, in which reference TRBV7-2 and TRBJ1-1 provide the parts outside the CDR3, is GAGVSQSPSNKVTEKGKDVELRCDPISGHTALYWYRQSLGQGLEFLIYFQGNSAPDKSGLPSDRFSAERTGGSVSTLTIQRTQQEDSAVYLCASSSIGGITEAFFGQGTRLTVV.